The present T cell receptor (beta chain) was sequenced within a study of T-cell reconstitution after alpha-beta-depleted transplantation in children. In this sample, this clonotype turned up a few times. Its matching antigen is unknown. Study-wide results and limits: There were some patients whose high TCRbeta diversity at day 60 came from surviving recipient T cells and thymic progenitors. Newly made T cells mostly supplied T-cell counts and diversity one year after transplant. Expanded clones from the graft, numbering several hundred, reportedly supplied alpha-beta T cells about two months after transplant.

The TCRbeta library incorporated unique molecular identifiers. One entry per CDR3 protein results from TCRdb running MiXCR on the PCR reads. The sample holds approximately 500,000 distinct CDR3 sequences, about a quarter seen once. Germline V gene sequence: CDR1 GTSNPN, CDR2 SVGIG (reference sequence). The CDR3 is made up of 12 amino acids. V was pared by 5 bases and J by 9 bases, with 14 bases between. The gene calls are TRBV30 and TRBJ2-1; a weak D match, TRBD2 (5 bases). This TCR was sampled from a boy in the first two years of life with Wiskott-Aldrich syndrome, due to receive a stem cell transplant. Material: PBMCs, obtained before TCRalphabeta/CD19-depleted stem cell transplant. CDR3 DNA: TGTGCCTGGGGGCCTAGCTCTTCTGAGCAGTTCTTC. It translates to CAWGPSSSEQFF.